This TCR beta chain was identified during a study of T cells in tumors after PD-1 blockade. Study as a whole: During anti-PD-1 treatment, some patients continued daily vismodegib 150 mg. Study outcomes and limitations: Peripheral recruitment is suggested, as some novel exhausted tumor clones were in pre-treatment blood.

With regard to this clone: Its antigen is currently unknown.

CDR3 length: 18 amino acids. With 4 bases removed from V and 3 bases from J, the gap between germline ends came to 25 bases. The germline gives CDR1 MNHEY, CDR2 SMNVEV (reference sequence). The method was immunoSEQ multiplex PCR; TCRdb's version includes in-frame clones alone and lacks a portion of them. This table has around 21,000 clones, over 70% appearing once. Tumor or blood genomic DNA was sequenced, with inputs of about 550 ng to 6,500 ng. The chain recombines TRBV27 with TRBJ2-7; D is perhaps TRBD1 (6 bases). This specimen was PBMCs, taken after anti-PD-1 therapy. This receptor was taken from a human donor with advanced basal cell or squamous cell carcinoma (not recorded which). Here the CDR3 reads CASSSLGAAGTPFYEQYF. DNA of the CDR3: TGTGCCAGCAGTTCGTTGGGGGCTGCCGGGACACCCTTCTACGAGCAGTACTTC.